This TCR beta chain was profiled in a study of spatial heterogeneity in lung cancer. For the study at large: Beta-chain sequences were consistently detected more often than alpha-chain sequences. Study-level points and caveats: Estimated TCR-seq coverage of tumor T cells was only 6% to 9% for alpha chains. For beta chains, the corresponding estimate was about 13%. Counts that tracked tumor mutation counts were those of expanded intratumoral alpha and beta TCRs.

Time point here: sample taken at primary tumor resection. Each TCR cDNA molecule bore a unique molecular identifier. Using its own MiXCR run on the 5' RACE reads, TCRdb lists one record per CDR3 protein. The sample carries 6,800 or so distinct CDR3 sequences, 6.7% recorded once. Losses at the gene ends were 5 bases for V and 8 bases for J; bases not matched to a gene: 8. The length of the CDR3 is 14 residues. The germline gives CDR1 SGHAT, CDR2 FQNNGV. This clonotype showed up many times. Its antigen is undetermined. This TCR derives from a male donor with early-stage non-small cell lung cancer. The sequences come from lung tumor tissue, collected at surgery. J is TRBJ2-1 and V is TRBV11-2; 8 bases are shared with TRBD1. Here the CDR3 reads CASSRLRGLYEQFF. The CDR3 DNA sequence: TGTGCCAGCAGCCGACTCAGGGGGCTGTATGAGCAGTTCTTC. The variable domain in full, completed from reference TRBV11-2 and TRBJ2-1, reads EAGVAQSPRYKIIEKRQSVAFWCNPISGHATLYWYQQILGQGPKLLIQFQNNGVVDDSQLPKDRFSAERLKGVDSTLKIQPAKLEDSAVYLCASSRLRGLYEQFFGPGTRLTVL.